This T cell receptor beta chain comes out of a study of blood T cell repertoires in COVID-19. Study-wide context: The samples span acute and convalescent COVID-19 from the United States, Italy and Spain. T cells, B-cell-depleted T cells, or PBMCs provided the cDNA or gDNA that served as material.

This CDR3 has 14 amino acids. V lost 3 bases to trimming and J lost 1 base, with 10 bases between them. Germline V CDR1 and CDR2: SGHRS, YFSETQ. Method: immunoSEQ multiplex PCR; TCRdb's copy keeps in-frame clones and lacks some. The table shows more than 85,000 clones, with 70% to 90% occurring only once. This clone was observed a single time. Specimen: peripheral blood. The TCR originated in a human donor in a cohort sampled during active COVID-19. V and J are TRBV5-1 and TRBJ1-1; D perhaps matches TRBD1 (6 bases). The CDR3 region is CASSSQGGNTEAFF. CDR3 nucleotide sequence: TGCGCCAGCAGCTCACAGGGCGGGAACACTGAAGCTTTCTTT.